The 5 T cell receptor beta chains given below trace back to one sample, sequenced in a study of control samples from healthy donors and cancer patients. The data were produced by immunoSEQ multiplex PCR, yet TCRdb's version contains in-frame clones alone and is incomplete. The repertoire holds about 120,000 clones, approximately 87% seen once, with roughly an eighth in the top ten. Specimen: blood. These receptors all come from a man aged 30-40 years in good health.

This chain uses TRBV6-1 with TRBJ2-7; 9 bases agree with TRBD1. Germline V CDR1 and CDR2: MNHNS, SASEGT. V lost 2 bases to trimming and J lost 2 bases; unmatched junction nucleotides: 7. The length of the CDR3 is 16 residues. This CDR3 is CASSERFRTGAYEQYF. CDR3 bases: TGTGCCAGCAGTGAAAGGTTTAGGACAGGGGCCTACGAGCAGTACTTC.

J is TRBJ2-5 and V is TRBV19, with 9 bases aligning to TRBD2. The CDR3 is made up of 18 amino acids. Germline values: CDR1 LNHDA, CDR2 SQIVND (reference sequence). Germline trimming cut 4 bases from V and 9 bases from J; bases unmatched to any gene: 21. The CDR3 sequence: CASSSAPGMAGGLEAQYF. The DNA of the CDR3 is TGTGCCAGTAGTAGTGCCCCCGGGATGGCGGGGGGGCTGGAGGCCCAGTACTTC.

The CDR3 coding sequence is TGTGCCAGCAGCACTAAACAGGCATATGGCTACACCTTC. Protein product: CASSTKQAYGYTF. The chain employs TRBV9 and TRBJ1-2, with D perhaps TRBD1 (5 bases). Trimming took 4 bases from V and 5 from J, leaving 12 bases between them. This CDR3 comprises 13 residues. Germline V lookup: CDR1 SGDLS, CDR2 YYNGEE. Filled out from reference TRBV9 and TRBJ1-2, the complete variable domain reads DSGVTQTPKHLITATGQRVTLRCSPRSGDLSVYWYQQSLDQGLQFLIQYYNGEERAKGNILERFSAQQFPDLHSELNLSSLELGDSALYFCASSTKQAYGYTFGSGTRLTVV.

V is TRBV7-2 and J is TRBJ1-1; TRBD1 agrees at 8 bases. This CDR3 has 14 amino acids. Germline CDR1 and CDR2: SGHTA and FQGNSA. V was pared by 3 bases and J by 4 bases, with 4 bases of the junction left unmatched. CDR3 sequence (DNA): TGTGCCAGCAGCTTTGACAGGGGCGCCACTGAAGCTTTCTTT. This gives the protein CASSFDRGATEAFF.

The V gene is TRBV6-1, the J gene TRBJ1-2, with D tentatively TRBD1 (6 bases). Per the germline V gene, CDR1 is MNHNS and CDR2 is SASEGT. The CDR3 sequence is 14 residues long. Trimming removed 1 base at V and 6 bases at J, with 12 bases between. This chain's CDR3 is CASSEGVRGNGYTF. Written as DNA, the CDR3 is TGTGCCAGCAGTGAAGGTGTCAGGGGTAATGGCTACACCTTC.